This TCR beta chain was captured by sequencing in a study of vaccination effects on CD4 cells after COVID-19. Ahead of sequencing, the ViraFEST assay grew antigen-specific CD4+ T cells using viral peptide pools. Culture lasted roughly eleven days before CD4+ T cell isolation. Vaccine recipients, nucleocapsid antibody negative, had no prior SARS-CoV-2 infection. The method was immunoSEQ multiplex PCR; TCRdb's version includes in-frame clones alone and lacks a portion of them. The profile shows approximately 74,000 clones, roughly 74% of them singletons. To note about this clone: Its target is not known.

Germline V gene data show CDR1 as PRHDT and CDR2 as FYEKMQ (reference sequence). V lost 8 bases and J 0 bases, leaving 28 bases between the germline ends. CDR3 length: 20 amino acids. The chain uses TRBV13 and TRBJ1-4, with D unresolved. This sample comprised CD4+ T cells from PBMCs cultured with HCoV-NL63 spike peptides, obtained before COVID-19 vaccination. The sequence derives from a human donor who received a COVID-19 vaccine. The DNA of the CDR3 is TGTGCCAGCTCCATAGGGCGAATCCCCCACAACCGAGCAACTAATGAAAAACTGTTTTTT. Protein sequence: CASSIGRIPHNRATNEKLFF.